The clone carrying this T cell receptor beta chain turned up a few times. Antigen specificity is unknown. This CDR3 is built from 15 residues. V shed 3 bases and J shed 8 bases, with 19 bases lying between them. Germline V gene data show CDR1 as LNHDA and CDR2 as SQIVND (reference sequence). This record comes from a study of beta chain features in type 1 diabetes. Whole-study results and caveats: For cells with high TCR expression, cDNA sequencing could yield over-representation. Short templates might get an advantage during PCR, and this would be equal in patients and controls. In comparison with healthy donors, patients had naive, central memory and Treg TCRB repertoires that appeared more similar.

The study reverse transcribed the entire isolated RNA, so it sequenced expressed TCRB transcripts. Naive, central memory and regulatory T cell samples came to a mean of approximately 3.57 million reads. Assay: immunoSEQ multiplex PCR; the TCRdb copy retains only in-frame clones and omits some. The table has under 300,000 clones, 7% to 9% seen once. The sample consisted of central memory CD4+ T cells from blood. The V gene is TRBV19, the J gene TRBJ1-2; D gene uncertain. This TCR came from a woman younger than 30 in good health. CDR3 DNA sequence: TGTGCCAGTAGTATTGGGAAGACGAGCACTATCGGCTACACCTTC. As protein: CASSIGKTSTIGYTF.